Following are 27 T cell receptor beta chains from one sample sequenced in a study of cytomegalovirus exposure and HLA in healthy donors. PCR primers comprised 60 Vbeta and 13 Jbeta primers. Method: immunoSEQ multiplex PCR; TCRdb's copy keeps in-frame clones and lacks some. The profile shows 200,000 to 250,000 clones, roughly 82% of them singletons. Sequenced: PBMCs. The receptors stem from a woman in her thirties or forties in good health and CMV-seropositive.

The rearrangement links TRBV6-5 to TRBJ2-5; a possible D gene is TRBD1 (8 bases). The V gene lost 5 bases and the J gene lost 11 bases, with 21 bases spanning the gap. The CDR3 is 14 residues long. Germline V gives CDR1 MNHEY, CDR2 SVGAGI. The CDR3 nucleotides read TGTGCCAGCAGTCCCGCCGACAGGGGAGGGAAGCAGTACTTC. Translating it yields CASSPADRGGKQYF.

This clone has a single count. V is TRBV27 and J is TRBJ1-1; 9 nucleotides match TRBD1. Unmatched junction bases numbered 11, after V lost 9 bases and J lost 3 bases. The CDR3 extends over 15 amino acids. Germline values: CDR1 MNHEY, CDR2 SMNVEV (reference sequence). The CDR3 region has the DNA TGTGCCAGGTTGCCCGACAGACAGGGGGACACTGAAGCTTTCTTT. It encodes CARLPDRQGDTEAFF.

The CDR3 loop is CASSYSGGGLQETQYF. The CDR3 coding sequence is TGTGCCAGCAGTTACTCAGGCGGGGGGCTCCAAGAGACCCAGTACTTC. V gene TRBV6-6 combines with J gene TRBJ2-5; TRBD2 aligns across 8 bases. The V segment lost 0 bases and the J segment 1 base; nucleotides outside the gene matches: 4. Germline V gene lookup returns CDR1 MNHNY and CDR2 SVGAGI (reference sequence). CDR3 length: 16 residues.

The CDR3 region has the DNA TGTGCCAGCAGCTTAGATTGGGCCTCGATCGGGGAGCTGTTTTTT. It specifies CASSLDWASIGELFF. This chain connects TRBV11-2 to TRBJ2-2; D not certain. From germline, CDR1 is SGHAT and CDR2 FQNNGV. The CDR3 length is 15 residues. The V and J ends lost 0 bases and 7 bases respectively, with 12 bases between them.

CDR3 nucleotide sequence: TGCGCCAGCAGCCTGGTAAATCGGGATGAGCAGTTCTTC. Its translation is CASSLVNRDEQFF. The rearrangement joins TRBV4-1 to TRBJ2-1; D not resolved. V lost 4 bases to trimming and J lost 8 bases, with 12 bases between them. Per germline, CDR1 MGHRA and CDR2 YSYEKL. The CDR3 is made up of 13 amino acids.

In regard to this clone: An end of the junction differs from the germline gene, which may be a read error. The rearrangement joins TRBV7-9 to TRBJ2-1, with 14 bases matching TRBD2. CDR1 is SEHNR and CDR2 is FQNEAQ in the germline V gene (reference sequence). This CDR3 spans 16 amino acids. The CDR3 loop reads CSSSSLSTSGRAQQFF. The CDR3 DNA is TGTTCCAGCAGCTCGCTCTCGACTAGCGGGAGGGCCCAGCAGTTCTTC.

A few counts support this clone. This chain joins TRBV5-4 and TRBJ1-4; 8 bases fit TRBD1. The CDR3 loop spans 14 amino acids. V lost 0 bases and J lost 10; bases outside the gene matches: 5. Germline-derived CDR1 and CDR2 are SGHNT and YYREEE (reference sequence). The DNA for the CDR3 is TGTGCCAGCAGCTTGGTGGAAGGACAGGGAAAACTGTTTTTT. Residues: CASSLVEGQGKLFF.

V and J are TRBV2 and TRBJ2-3, with 14 nucleotides matching TRBD2. In germline, CDR1 is SNHLY, CDR2 FYNNEI. The V and J ends lost 11 bases and 4 bases, in that order; junction bases with no gene match: 11. The CDR3 extends over 16 amino acids. For the CDR3, the DNA is TGTGCCGGGTCTCCGGGACTAGCGGGAGTAGCAGATACGCAGTATTTT. This gives the protein CAGSPGLAGVADTQYF.

The rearrangement links TRBV5-4 to TRBJ2-3, with TRBD2 matching over 8 bases. CDR1 SGHNT and CDR2 YYREEE come from the germline V gene (reference sequence). CDR3 length: 14 residues. Losses at the gene ends were 4 bases for V and 6 bases for J; bases not matched to a gene: 7. CDR3 DNA: TGTGCCAGCAGCACCGGGACTAGTTTTGATACGCAGTATTTT. Translation gives CASSTGTSFDTQYF.

V is TRBV7-3 and J is TRBJ1-2, with 9 nucleotides matching TRBD1. In germline, CDR1 is SGHTA, CDR2 FQGTGA. V dropped 5 bases and J dropped 8; count of bases not matched to a gene: 9. CDR3 length equals 14 residues. DNA of the CDR3: TGTGCCAGCAGCCCCAACAGGGGGCTCGGAGGCTACACCTTC. It is translated as CASSPNRGLGGYTF.

For the CDR3, the DNA is TGTGCCAGCAGTGTTAGCGGGAGGGGGGATACGCAGTATTTT. It encodes CASSVSGRGDTQYF. The rearrangement links TRBV6-1 to TRBJ2-3; 11 positions agree with TRBD2. The ends lost 4 bases at V and 6 bases at J; junction bases unmatched: 3. The CDR3 covers 14 residues. Germline CDR1 is MNHNS and CDR2 is SASEGT.

The V and J genes are TRBV12-5 and TRBJ2-1, with 8 bases matching TRBD1. The germline gives CDR1 LGHNT, CDR2 FRNRAP. CDR3 length equals 14 residues. V shed 5 bases and J 5 bases; nucleotides not matched to a gene: 5. CDR3 in amino acids: CASGPGQANNEQFF. The CDR3 bases are TGTGCTAGTGGTCCGGGACAGGCAAACAATGAGCAGTTCTTC.

This clone was detected a few times. CDR3 region: CASSAGTSGGAYEQYF. The CDR3, as DNA: TGTGCCAGCAGCGCCGGGACTAGCGGGGGGGCCTACGAGCAGTACTTC. The V gene is TRBV9, the J gene TRBJ2-5; 16 nucleotides align to TRBD2. The better agreement between TRBJ2-7 and the DNA end casts doubt on the J call. CDR1 SGDLS and CDR2 YYNGEE come from the germline V gene. This CDR3 is 16 amino acids long.

The rearrangement links TRBV9 to TRBJ1-2; 8 positions agree with TRBD1. The CDR3 has 14 residues. Per germline, CDR1 SGDLS and CDR2 YYNGEE. The trim removed 3 bases at V and 7 bases at J, leaving 8 bases unmatched. CDR3 in DNA: TGTGCCAGCAGCGCCCGACAGGGGTTGGGTGGCTACACCTTC. Its protein is CASSARQGLGGYTF.

The chain recombines TRBV7-3 with TRBJ2-2; 8 bases line up with TRBD2. The CDR3 is made up of 13 amino acids. CDR1 is SGHTA and CDR2 is FQGTGA in the germline V gene. J lost 4 bases, V lost 5 bases, and 0 bases had no gene match. CDR3: CASSRGGTGELFF. In DNA, the CDR3 is TGTGCCAGCAGCCGGGGGGGCACCGGGGAGCTGTTTTTT.

The gene calls are TRBV29-1 and TRBJ2-3; D is possibly TRBD1 (6 bases). CDR3 length: 11 amino acids. Germline loops: CDR1 SQVTM, CDR2 ANQGSEA. V lost 7 bases to trimming and J lost 4 bases, with 9 bases between them. CDR3 nucleotide sequence: TGCAGCGCCTGGGGGCCAGATACGCAGTATTTT. Residues: CSAWGPDTQYF.

This chain connects TRBV10-3 to TRBJ2-4; TRBD1 is a possible D gene (6 bases). This CDR3 spans 15 amino acids. V dropped 8 bases and J dropped 3 bases, with 17 bases sitting between them. Germline V gene sequence: CDR1 ENHRY, CDR2 SYGVKD. Written as DNA, the CDR3 is TGTGCCATCGGGGACACAGCGAATCACAAAAACATTCAGTACTTC. Amino acids: CAIGDTANHKNIQYF.

This chain uses TRBV6-4 with TRBJ2-7; 10 bases agree with TRBD2. The CDR3 is 16 residues long. V was pared by 5 bases and J by 6 bases, with 13 bases of the junction left unmatched. Germline values: CDR1 MRHNA, CDR2 SNTAGT. CDR3 sequence: CASSLLAGIPPGEQYF. DNA for the CDR3: TGTGCCAGCAGTTTACTAGCGGGAATTCCTCCCGGCGAGCAGTACTTC.

The chain carries TRBV15 and TRBJ2-3, with D tentatively TRBD2 (6 bases). Per germline, CDR1 LNHNV and CDR2 YYDKDF (reference sequence). The CDR3 spans 14 residues. V lost 3 bases and J lost 3, with 10 bases in between. CDR3 residues: CATSSGGSTDTQYF. CDR3 sequence (DNA): TGTGCCACCAGCAGCGGGGGTAGTACAGATACGCAGTATTTT.

The rearrangement joins TRBV12-5 to TRBJ2-3; D might be TRBD2 (6 bases). This CDR3 is built from 13 residues. The V gene's germline CDR1 is LGHNT and CDR2 FRNRAP. Trimming removed 5 bases at V and 4 bases at J, with 10 bases between. The CDR3 DNA sequence: TGTGCTAGTGGTATACGACTAGCAGATACGCAGTATTTT. It encodes CASGIRLADTQYF. Drawing the rest from reference TRBV12-5 and TRBJ2-3, the complete variable domain is DARVTQTPRHKVTEMGQEVTMRCQPILGHNTVFWYRQTMMQGLELLAYFRNRAPLDDSGMPKDRFSAEMPDATLATLKIQPSEPRDSAVYFCASGIRLADTQYFGPGTRLTVL.

The sample holds a few counts of this clone. J is TRBJ2-5 and V is TRBV6-1, with D perhaps TRBD1 (6 bases). The V gene's germline CDR1 is MNHNS and CDR2 SASEGT. The V end was cut by 2 bases, the J end by 1 base, with 11 bases between. CDR3 length: 15 amino acids. The DNA of the CDR3 is TGTGCCAGCAGTGAATCACAGGGAATCCAAGAGACCCAGTACTTC. The encoded protein is CASSESQGIQETQYF.

J is TRBJ2-5 and V is TRBV4-2, with 13 bases identical to TRBD2. CDR1 LGHNA and CDR2 YNFKEQ come from the germline V gene. The CDR3 has 18 residues. J lost 2 bases, V lost 0 bases, and 6 bases had no gene match. As DNA, the CDR3 is TGTGCCAGCAGCCAAGAGGCAGGGACTAGCGGGATTCAAGAGACCCAGTACTTC. Protein product: CASSQEAGTSGIQETQYF.

The chain recombines TRBV12-5 with TRBJ2-7; TRBD1 aligns across 7 bases. With 3 bases clipped from V and 5 bases from J, the junction kept 1 base outside the gene matches. There are 12 residues in the CDR3. In germline, CDR1 is LGHNT, CDR2 FRNRAP. CDR3 nucleotide sequence: TGTGCTAGTGGTTTCCAGGGGGACGAGCAGTACTTC. Translated: CASGFQGDEQYF. Filled out from reference TRBV12-5 and TRBJ2-7, the complete variable domain reads DARVTQTPRHKVTEMGQEVTMRCQPILGHNTVFWYRQTMMQGLELLAYFRNRAPLDDSGMPKDRFSAEMPDATLATLKIQPSEPRDSAVYFCASGFQGDEQYFGPGTRLTVT.

V usage is TRBV9 and J usage is TRBJ2-1; TRBD2 matches 7 bases. Germline CDR1 reads SGDLS; CDR2 reads YYNGEE. This CDR3 comprises 17 residues. Germline trimming cut 1 base from V and 5 bases from J; bases unmatched to any gene: 12. The DNA of the CDR3 is TGTGCCAGCAGCGTATGGCCTGGGGGGGAAGGTAACAATGAGCAGTTCTTC. Its translation: CASSVWPGGEGNNEQFF.

This rearrangement joins TRBV9 to TRBJ2-7, with 7 bases matching TRBD1. There are 14 residues in the CDR3. The germline V gene encodes CDR1 SGDLS and CDR2 YYNGEE. The V segment lost 4 bases and the J segment 1 base; nucleotides outside the gene matches: 5. DNA for the CDR3: TGTGCCAGCAGCACGACAGGGTTTTCCTACGAGCAGTACTTC. Translation: CASSTTGFSYEQYF.

The chain has TRBV19 and TRBJ2-7, with a tentative D call TRBD2 (5 bases). Germline CDR1 LNHDA, CDR2 SQIVND (reference sequence). V shed 7 bases and J shed 4 bases, with 11 bases lying between them. CDR3 size: 12 residues. CDR3 region: CASTGDFYEQYF. CDR3 nucleotide sequence: TGTGCCAGTACCGGGGATTTTTACGAGCAGTACTTC.

The chain joins TRBV30 to TRBJ2-2; TRBD1 agrees at 7 bases. This CDR3 is built from 15 residues. The junction had 7 bases not matched to a gene; V was cut back by 3 bases and J by 3 bases. CDR1 is GTSNPN and CDR2 is SVGIG in the germline V gene (reference sequence). CDR3 nucleotides: TGTGCCTGGAGGCCCCACAGGGGATACACCGGGGAGCTGTTTTTT. This translates into CAWRPHRGYTGELFF.